These 14 T cell receptor beta chains came from one sample sequenced in a study of T cells in Graves' hyperthyroidism and ophthalmopathy (dated by TCRdb to between 2017 and 2020). The library was built by means of multiplex PCR. For sequencing, an Illumina HiSeq 2000 was employed. The TCR beta CDR3 regions were amplified from RNA transcripts. The first round of RT-PCR for the TCR CDR3 was performed with the HTBI primer set and the Qiagen OneStep RT-PCR kit. Using fastp at Q25 and MiXCR, TCRdb reprocessed the public reads and kept productive beta chains. CDR3 protein sequences are deduplicated, and each keeps its most common genes and DNA. Here the sample has about 520,000 distinct CDR3 sequences; approximately 24% occur a single time. The ten largest clones add up to approximately 10% of the sample. Input material: blood. Receptors originate from a woman aged 25-40 years with Graves' ophthalmopathy.

Concerning this clonotype: The junction departs from the called germline gene at one end, perhaps through a read error. The V gene is TRBV12-3 or TRBV12-4, the J gene TRBJ2-3; 9 positions agree with TRBD2. The CDR3 loop spans 15 amino acids. DNA of the CDR3: TGTGCCTGCAGTTTCCAGACTAGCGGCACAGATGCGCAGTATTTT. Its protein product is CACSFQTSGTDAQYF.

V gene TRBV28 combines with J gene TRBJ2-7, with 9 bases matching TRBD1. V was pared by 4 bases and J by 4 bases, with 11 bases of the junction left unmatched. CDR1 is MDHEN and CDR2 is SYDVKM in the germline V gene. The CDR3 extends over 16 amino acids. CDR3 region: CASSYGSGTGIYEQYF. In nucleotides, the CDR3 is TGTGCCAGCAGTTATGGATCCGGGACAGGGATATACGAGCAGTACTTC.

Points on this clonotype: It may be a read error: a sequence one base away is much more abundant. The J gene is TRBJ2-5, the V gene TRBV2; D may correspond to TRBD1 or TRBD2 (5 bases each). The germline V gene encodes CDR1 SNHLY and CDR2 FYNNEI. The CDR3 is 13 amino acids. CDR3 residues: CASSEPQGETKYF. The CDR3 nucleotides are TGTGCCAGCAGTGAACCCCAGGGAGAGACCAAGTACTTC.

There are many counts of this clonotype. The genes are TRBV6-1 and TRBJ1-6; D call uncertain. This CDR3 has 14 residues. Between the trimmed V and J ends, which lost 2 bases and 6 bases, there was a span of 8 bases. The germline V gene encodes CDR1 MNHNS and CDR2 SASEGT. As DNA, the CDR3 is TGTGCCAGCAGTGAACTGGCAGCTAATTCACCCCTCCACTTT. It is translated as CASSELAANSPLHF.

There are many counts of this clonotype. The gene calls are TRBV27 and TRBJ2-7; the D call may be TRBD1 or TRBD2 (5 bases each). V was clipped by 5 bases and J by 3 bases, with 14 bases between them. The V gene's germline CDR1 is MNHEY and CDR2 SMNVEV (reference sequence). This CDR3 has 14 amino acids. The CDR3 DNA reads TGTGCCAGCAGTGTCCGGGACGCGTACTACGAGCAGTACTTC. Translating gives CASSVRDAYYEQYF.

This clonotype appeared many times. The chain carries TRBV6-2 or TRBV6-3 and TRBJ2-7; D unresolved. Germline V gene sequence: CDR1 MNHEY, CDR2 SVGEGT. The V and J ends lost 2 bases and 1 base respectively, with 3 bases between them. This CDR3 is 12 amino acids long. The CDR3 protein is CASSYRSYEQYF. The CDR3 DNA sequence: TGTGCCAGCAGTTACCGTTCCTACGAGCAGTACTTC.

This clonotype was detected a few times. This chain uses TRBV3-1 with TRBJ1-1, with TRBD1 identical over 7 bases. CDR1 and CDR2 (germline): LGHDT, YNNKEL (reference sequence). The CDR3 covers 18 residues. V was pared by 0 bases and J by 3 bases, with 13 bases of the junction left unmatched. The CDR3 reads CASSQDGQVGSWDTEAFF. CDR3 nucleotides: TGTGCCAGCAGCCAAGACGGACAGGTTGGTAGTTGGGACACTGAAGCTTTCTTT. The full variable domain, with the rest looked up from reference TRBV3-1 and TRBJ1-1, is DTAVSQTPKYLVTQMGNDKSIKCEQNLGHDTMYWYKQDSKKFLKIMFSYNNKELIINETVPNRFSPKSPDKAHLNLHINSLELGDSAVYFCASSQDGQVGSWDTEAFFGQGTRLTVV.

At least ten counts were recorded for this clonotype. This chain connects TRBV30 to TRBJ1-4, with D possibly matching TRBD1 (6 bases). The germline V and J ends were trimmed by 0 bases and 8 bases, with 13 bases remaining between them. This CDR3 spans 14 amino acids. Germline V gene lookup returns CDR1 GTSNPN and CDR2 SVGIG (reference sequence). The CDR3 nucleotides read TGTGCCTGGAGTGTAGGCAGGGGAGGGGAAAAACTGTTTTTT. Translating it yields CAWSVGRGGEKLFF.

This clonotype was seen repeatedly, ten times or more. The gene calls are TRBV7-2 and TRBJ2-2, with D perhaps matching TRBD2 (5 bases). Between the trimmed V and J ends, which lost 5 bases and 1 base, there was a span of 11 bases. The CDR3 is made up of 15 amino acids. Germline assignment: CDR1 SGHTA and CDR2 FQGNSA. The CDR3 sequence is CASSPRRVNTGELFF. CDR3 DNA sequence: TGTGCCAGCAGCCCCCGGCGGGTGAACACCGGGGAGCTGTTTTTT.

The gene calls are TRBV4-1 and TRBJ1-1; D call uncertain. This CDR3 has 14 residues. Germline V gene lookup returns CDR1 MGHRA and CDR2 YSYEKL. The V gene lost 2 bases and the J gene lost 3 bases, with 10 bases spanning the gap. This CDR3 is CASSQSIRDTEAFF. CDR3 DNA sequence: TGCGCCAGCAGCCAATCGATCCGGGACACTGAAGCTTTCTTT.

This clonotype was found many times. The chain employs TRBV6-2 or TRBV6-3 and TRBJ1-5, with 8 bases fitting TRBD1. Per the germline V gene, CDR1 is MNHEY and CDR2 is SVGEGT. The J segment lost 1 base and the V segment lost 2 bases, leaving 4 bases of the junction unmatched. The CDR3 contains 16 residues. CDR3 bases: TGTGCCAGCAGTTACGGACAGGGCGGGAGCAATCAGCCCCAGCATTTT. Residues: CASSYGQGGSNQPQHF.

This chain links TRBV3-1 with TRBJ1-2, with 7 bases fitting TRBD1. The CDR3 is 15 residues long. J gave up 4 bases and V 0 bases, and 5 bases lay outside the gene matches. Germline V gene lookup returns CDR1 LGHDT and CDR2 YNNKEL (reference sequence). CDR3 sequence: CASSQETGLTYGYTF. For the CDR3, the DNA is TGTGCCAGCAGCCAAGAGACAGGGCTAACCTATGGCTACACCTTC.

This clonotype has ten or more counts. The chain is built from TRBV7-2 and TRBJ2-6, with D tentatively TRBD2 (7 bases). From germline, CDR1 is SGHTA and CDR2 FQGNSA. The CDR3 contains 15 residues. With 5 bases removed from V and 4 bases from J, the gap between germline ends came to 12 bases. The CDR3 DNA reads as TGTGCCAGCAGCGGGGGGGCTACGGGGGCCAACGTCCTGACTTTC. It yields the protein CASSGGATGANVLTF.

The chain combines TRBV6-1 with TRBJ2-2; D ambiguous. Per the germline V gene, CDR1 is MNHNS and CDR2 is SASEGT. The CDR3 is made up of 14 amino acids. Trimming left V 7 bases short and J 0 bases short, with 9 bases between. The DNA of the CDR3 is TGTGCCAGCACCGATAACGCGAACACCGGGGAGCTGTTTTTT. Translated, it gives CASTDNANTGELFF.